This paragraph reports one T cell receptor beta chain. What it recognizes is unknown. One entry per CDR3 protein results from TCRdb running MiXCR on the 5' RACE reads. The repertoire has some 500,000 distinct CDR3 sequences, roughly 13% of them found once; the top ten carry 11% to 15%. This specimen comes from a study of T cells after yellow fever vaccination. The study's findings and limits: The appearance of a small share of clonotypes in both CD4 and CD8 compartments was observed. Contaminants from the bulk population, in the form of abundant clonotypes, could be found in FACS-sorted repertoires.

Trimming shortened V by 7 bases and J by 3 bases, and 13 bases separated the two germline ends. Germline V lookup: CDR1 MNHNY, CDR2 SVGAGI (reference sequence). The CDR3 consists of 13 residues. The starting material was PBMCs, obtained on the day of the yellow fever booster vaccination. The TCR originated in a young man who received the YFV17D yellow fever vaccine. The chain joins TRBV6-6 to TRBJ2-7; D ambiguous. The CDR3 spells CASTSSSVYEQYF. CDR3 bases: TGTGCCAGCACCTCGAGTTCGGTCTACGAGCAGTACTTC.